Below are 26 T cell receptor beta chains sequenced from a single sample in a study of identical twins (dated by TCRdb to between 2015 and 2016). Preparation of the library involved 5' RACE. These reads were obtained on an Illumina HiSeq 2000. TCRdb reprocessing: public reads trimmed at Q25 with fastp, clones called with MiXCR, in-frame beta chains kept. CDR3 protein sequences are deduplicated, and each keeps its most common genes and DNA. For this sample there are some 1,700,000 distinct CDR3 sequences; around a third appear just once. Around 0.25% of the sample is in the top ten clones. Sample: cord blood. Source of these receptors: a newborn girl in good health.

This clonotype was observed a few times. The chain recombines TRBV6-5 with TRBJ2-3; D gene unclear. Germline V gene data show CDR1 as MNHEY and CDR2 as SVGAGI. There are 15 residues in the CDR3. Trimming removed 2 bases at V and 2 bases at J, with 11 bases between. The CDR3 sequence: CASSYAREYTDTQYF. The CDR3 region has the DNA TGTGCCAGCAGTTACGCGAGAGAGTACACAGATACGCAGTATTTT.

V gene TRBV12-3 or TRBV12-4 combines with J gene TRBJ1-5; 7 nucleotides line up with TRBD1. The CDR3 runs to 14 residues. V lost 5 bases, J lost 6 bases, and 7 bases stayed unmatched. CDR3 residues: CASSGGQWTQPQHF. In DNA, the CDR3 is TGTGCCAGCAGTGGGGGACAGTGGACTCAGCCCCAGCATTTT.

This clonotype was detected only a few times. V and J are TRBV3-1 and TRBJ1-2; D is unresolved. Germline V gene lookup returns CDR1 LGHDT and CDR2 YNNKEL (reference sequence). V was cut by 1 base and J by 7 bases, with 22 bases left in between. This CDR3 region has 17 residues. Written as DNA, the CDR3 is TGTGCCAGCAGCCAAGGACAAACTGGCGGACTATCTCTTGGCTACACCTTC. Translating gives CASSQGQTGGLSLGYTF.

Only a few counts were recorded for this clonotype. The chain combines TRBV28 with TRBJ1-1, with TRBD1 matching over 9 bases. With 5 bases clipped from V and 1 base from J, the junction kept 8 bases outside the gene matches. CDR3 length: 16 amino acids. Germline V lookup: CDR1 MDHEN, CDR2 SYDVKM. The CDR3 DNA reads as TGTGCCAGCAGTCCCTCACAGGGGGCGAGGAACACTGAAGCTTTCTTT. This encodes CASSPSQGARNTEAFF.

The V call is TRBV24-1, the J call TRBJ2-3, with 8 bases fitting TRBD2. CDR1 is KGHDR and CDR2 is SFDVKD in the germline V gene. V shed 7 bases and J 7 bases; nucleotides not matched to a gene: 12. The CDR3 is 15 residues long. The CDR3 reads CATSPSGGPGNTQYF. DNA for the CDR3: TGTGCCACCAGCCCCAGCGGGGGCCCCGGGAATACGCAGTATTTT.

For this clonotype: This clone may be a read error of a much larger clone one base away. V and J are TRBV12-3 or TRBV12-4 and TRBJ2-7; 7 positions match TRBD2. CDR3 length equals 15 residues. CDR3 bases: TGTGCCAGCAGTTTAAGGCTAGCGCGGGGGTACGGGCAGTACTTC. It codes for CASSLRLARGYGQYF.

In nucleotides, the CDR3 is TGTGCCAGTAGTTCTATAAGCTCACCAGGCTCCTACAATGAGCAGTTCTTC. This gives the protein CASSSISSPGSYNEQFF. V and J are TRBV19 and TRBJ2-1; D gene uncertain. The germline V gene has CDR1 LNHDA and CDR2 SQIVND (reference sequence). The CDR3 is 17 residues long. V dropped 5 bases and J dropped 0 bases, with 17 bases sitting between them. The full variable domain, rest sourced from reference TRBV19 and TRBJ2-1, is DGGITQSPKYLFRKEGQNVTLSCEQNLNHDAMYWYRQDPGQGLRLIYYSQIVNDFQKGDIAEGYSVSREKKESFPLTVTSAQKNPTAFYLCASSSISSPGSYNEQFFGPGTRLTVL.

This clonotype was seen more than once but under ten times. The chain combines TRBV2 with TRBJ2-1; D is ambiguous. V gave up 6 bases and J gave up 4 bases, with 7 bases separating them. Germline V gene sequence: CDR1 SNHLY, CDR2 FYNNEI. CDR3 size: 12 residues. The CDR3, as DNA: TGTGCCAGCAGCAATCGGTACAATGAGCAGTTCTTC. Its translation is CASSNRYNEQFF.

This clonotype was seen once. One end of the junction does not line up with germline, which may come from a read error. The V gene is TRBV6-6, the J gene TRBJ1-2; D remains unclear. Germline V gives CDR1 MNHNY, CDR2 SVGAGI (reference sequence). This CDR3 is 15 amino acids long. The CDR3 DNA is TGTGTCAGCAGCGAGGGCCGCCTCGGAAACTATGGCTACACCTTC. It yields the protein CVSSEGRLGNYGYTF.

This clonotype was recorded a few times. The V gene is TRBV4-1, the J gene TRBJ2-3, with D possibly TRBD1 on 5 matching bases. The germline V and J ends were trimmed by 2 bases and 2 bases, with 8 bases remaining between them. Germline CDR1 reads MGHRA; CDR2 reads YSYEKL. The CDR3 has 14 residues. DNA for the CDR3: TGCGCCAGCAGCCAATTACAGGTCACAGATACGCAGTATTTT. Its protein is CASSQLQVTDTQYF.

The chain uses TRBV7-2 and TRBJ2-7, with 10 nucleotides matching TRBD1. V lost 4 bases and J lost 4; bases outside the gene matches: 7. CDR3 length: 15 residues. Per germline, CDR1 SGHTA and CDR2 FQGNSA. The CDR3 DNA follows: TGTGCCAGCAGCTCCGCCGGGACAGGGGTATACGAGCAGTACTTC. Protein: CASSSAGTGVYEQYF.

The V gene is TRBV7-9, the J gene TRBJ1-6; the match to TRBD1 covers 7 bases. This CDR3 has 18 residues. J was trimmed by 10 bases and V by 0 bases; bases with no gene match: 15. Per germline, CDR1 SEHNR and CDR2 FQNEAQ (reference sequence). CDR3 DNA: TGTGCCAGCAGCTTAGCGCGGTCAAACAGGGGTCTGAAGTCACCCCTCCACTTT. As protein: CASSLARSNRGLKSPLHF.

This clonotype came up many times. The V gene is TRBV6-2 or TRBV6-3, the J gene TRBJ2-3; D may correspond to TRBD1 or TRBD2 (5 bases each). Germline CDR1 is MNHEY and CDR2 is SVGEGT. V gave up 4 bases and J gave up 2 bases, with 13 bases separating them. This CDR3 comprises 15 residues. CDR3 sequence reads: CASSFRDEPTDTQYF. The CDR3 bases are TGTGCCAGCAGTTTTCGGGACGAACCCACAGATACGCAGTATTTT.

This chain connects TRBV10-2 to TRBJ2-3; 8 bases fit TRBD2. Germline V gene sequence: CDR1 WSHSY, CDR2 SAAADI. This CDR3 is built from 16 residues. After removal of 2 bases from V and 4 bases from J, the junction contained 8 bases not matched to a gene. The CDR3 nucleotides read TGCGCCAGCAGTGAGGTCCCGGGGGGGGCAGCAGATACGCAGTATTTT. Translating gives CASSEVPGGAADTQYF.

This clonotype was recorded a few times. The chain employs TRBV6-5 and TRBJ2-4; D is tentatively TRBD1 or TRBD2 (5 bases each). The germline gives CDR1 MNHEY, CDR2 SVGAGI. V shed 7 bases and J shed 0 bases, with 13 bases lying between them. The CDR3 extends over 15 amino acids. CDR3: CASIRGRLAKNIQYF. CDR3 sequence (DNA): TGTGCCAGCATTAGGGGACGGCTAGCCAAAAACATTCAGTACTTC.

This clonotype was seen a handful of times. The DNA is left out, because the CDR3 cannot be placed on it with certainty; the CDR3 is given as TCRdb lists it. The chain joins TRBV21-1 to TRBJ2-1; the table's D call, TRBD2, has no DNA check behind it. TRBV21-1 represents a pseudogene. Termini included, the CDR3 measures 17 amino acids. This CDR3 is CASSKVGGGASYNEQFF.

This clonotype came up once. V gene TRBV27 combines with J gene TRBJ2-7; no reliable D call. This CDR3 region has 15 residues. Germline V CDR1 and CDR2: MNHEY, SMNVEV (reference sequence). V was pared by 4 bases and J by 4 bases, with 17 bases between. CDR3 DNA sequence: TGTGCCAGCAGTTCCTTGGGGTGCCCCTCTTACGAGCAGTACTTC. It yields the protein CASSSLGCPSYEQYF.

The gene calls are TRBV19 and TRBJ2-3; 11 positions match TRBD2. Per germline, CDR1 LNHDA and CDR2 SQIVND (reference sequence). CDR3 length: 17 amino acids. Trimming removed 1 base from V and 5 bases from J; junction bases left unmatched: 8. The CDR3 coding sequence is TGTGCCAGTAGTATAGGTACTAGCGGGAGACCTCGAGATACGCAGTATTTT. This gives the protein CASSIGTSGRPRDTQYF.

This clonotype has more than one count but fewer than ten. The J gene is TRBJ2-1, the V gene TRBV5-1; D ambiguous. Germline CDR1 reads SGHRS; CDR2 reads YFSETQ. There are 15 residues in the CDR3. V lost 2 bases and J 2 bases, leaving 11 bases between the germline ends. The CDR3 loop reads CASSLYAAAYNEQFF. The CDR3 DNA sequence: TGCGCCAGCAGCTTATACGCAGCAGCCTACAATGAGCAGTTCTTC.

The table lists this clonotype with a few counts. The V and J genes are TRBV10-1 and TRBJ2-3; no reliable D call. Germline V lookup: CDR1 WNHNN, CDR2 SYGVQD (reference sequence). V lost 3 bases, J lost 3 bases, and 10 bases lay in between. This CDR3 has 14 residues. CDR3 coding DNA: TGCGCCAGCAGTGATTATCTGGGGACAGATACGCAGTATTTT. This gives the protein CASSDYLGTDTQYF.

The V and J genes are TRBV28 and TRBJ2-1; TRBD2 matches 15 bases. V dropped 5 bases and J dropped 9; count of bases not matched to a gene: 8. Germline V lookup: CDR1 MDHEN, CDR2 SYDVKM. This CDR3 comprises 16 residues. The CDR3 DNA reads as TGTGCCAGCAGTCCGACCGGGACTAGCGGGAGGATTGAGCAGTTCTTC. It specifies CASSPTGTSGRIEQFF.

This clonotype was counted many times. The J gene is TRBJ2-4, the V gene TRBV27; 8 positions match TRBD2. CDR3 length: 14 amino acids. With V trimmed by 5 bases and J by 3 bases, 3 bases remained unmatched. From germline, CDR1 is MNHEY and CDR2 SMNVEV (reference sequence). The DNA of the CDR3 is TGTGCCAGCAGTCTCAGCGGGAGCAAAAACATTCAGTACTTC. Amino acids: CASSLSGSKNIQYF.

This clonotype was detected only a few times. The rearrangement links TRBV14 to TRBJ1-1; TRBD1 is a possible D gene (6 bases). The length of the CDR3 is 17 residues. Germline assignment: CDR1 SGHDN and CDR2 FVKESK. V was cut by 0 bases and J by 3 bases, with 17 bases left in between. CDR3 sequence (DNA): TGTGCCAGCAGCCAAGAACGAGTGGGGCAGGGGCACACTGAAGCTTTCTTT. Translation: CASSQERVGQGHTEAFF.

This clonotype was seen only a few times. The rearrangement joins TRBV9 to TRBJ2-5; 8 bases agree with TRBD2. Germline V gene lookup returns CDR1 SGDLS and CDR2 YYNGEE. CDR3 length equals 15 residues. V trimming: 0 bases; J trimming: 7 bases; junction bases outside the gene matches: 8. The CDR3 protein is CASSVVWGLEGTQYF. The CDR3 DNA is TGTGCCAGCAGCGTAGTTTGGGGACTAGAGGGGACCCAGTACTTC. The full variable domain, completed using reference TRBV9 and TRBJ2-5, is DSGVTQTPKHLITATGQRVTLRCSPRSGDLSVYWYQQSLDQGLQFLIQYYNGEERAKGNILERFSAQQFPDLHSELNLSSLELGDSALYFCASSVVWGLEGTQYFGPGTRLLVL.

Details on this clonotype: A clone one base away is much larger, so this may be a read error. In nucleotides, the CDR3 is TGTGCCGGCAGTTTATGGGGTACGGATGAGCAGTTCTTC. Encoded protein: CAGSLWGTDEQFF. The genes are TRBV27 and TRBJ2-1; D not certain. The V gene's germline CDR1 is MNHEY and CDR2 SMNVEV (reference sequence). The CDR3 is made up of 13 amino acids.

J is TRBJ2-7 and V is TRBV5-1, with 13 positions matching TRBD2. In germline, CDR1 is SGHRS, CDR2 YFSETQ. The CDR3 loop spans 17 amino acids. Trimming at V came to 0 bases and at J to 5 bases, leaving 8 bases not matched to a gene. The CDR3 DNA is TGCGCCAGCAGCTTGGCCGAGGGACTAGCGGGGATGGACGAGCAGTACTTC. It yields the protein CASSLAEGLAGMDEQYF.